These 17 T cell receptor beta chains share one sample of origin, sequenced in a study of radiotherapy plus CTLA-4 blockade in lung cancer. Libraries were prepared by immunoSEQ multiplex PCR; TCRdb keeps only in-frame clonotypes and omits some of them. Here the sample spans some 48,000 clones, around 88% being singletons. This material consisted of peripheral blood, taken from a patient treated with radiotherapy plus ipilimumab. These receptors originate from a human donor with non-small cell lung cancer that progressed on radiotherapy plus ipilimumab. Some clones in this sample may be carry-over from other donors' samples.

This chain links TRBV19 with TRBJ1-5; 12 nucleotides line up with TRBD1. CDR1 is LNHDA, CDR2 SQIVND, per germline (reference sequence). The CDR3 runs to 16 residues. V trimming: 3 bases; J trimming: 7 bases; junction bases outside the gene matches: 7. CDR3 DNA: TGTGCCAGTAGTATCCCGGGACAGGGGGCAGGGCAGCCCCAGCATTTT. It specifies CASSIPGQGAGQPQHF. The whole variable domain, filled in from reference TRBV19 and TRBJ1-5, reads DGGITQSPKYLFRKEGQNVTLSCEQNLNHDAMYWYRQDPGQGLRLIYYSQIVNDFQKGDIAEGYSVSREKKESFPLTVTSAQKNPTAFYLCASSIPGQGAGQPQHFGDGTRLSIL.

The J gene is TRBJ2-7, the V gene TRBV6-5, with 8 nucleotides matching TRBD1. V was clipped by 5 bases and J by 5 bases; unmatched bases: 5. CDR1 is MNHEY, CDR2 SVGAGI, per germline. CDR3 length equals 13 residues. CDR3 residues: CASSADRAHEQYF. CDR3 DNA sequence: TGTGCCAGCAGTGCGGACAGGGCCCACGAGCAGTACTTC.

The chain recombines TRBV2 with TRBJ1-6; TRBD1 aligns across 9 bases. This CDR3 is 13 amino acids long. Germline V gene sequence: CDR1 SNHLY, CDR2 FYNNEI. V was pared by 9 bases and J by 6 bases, with 3 bases of the junction left unmatched. The DNA of the CDR3 is TGTGCCAGGGGACAGGGACGTAATTCACCCCTCCACTTT. Protein product: CARGQGRNSPLHF.

The chain uses TRBV25-1 and TRBJ1-1; 8 positions match TRBD1. CDR1 is MGHDK, CDR2 SYGVNS, per germline. The J segment lost 8 bases and the V segment lost 7 bases, leaving 3 bases of the junction unmatched. CDR3 size: 11 residues. The CDR3 sequence: CASTWTGEAFF. CDR3 DNA: TGTGCCAGCACCTGGACAGGGGAAGCTTTCTTT.

The V gene is TRBV5-4, the J gene TRBJ2-5; no firm D call. The CDR3 runs 13 residues. Per the germline V gene, CDR1 is SGHNT and CDR2 is YYREEE (reference sequence). Trimming cost V 3 bases and J 5 bases, with 11 bases left between them. The CDR3 nucleotides read TGTGCCAGCAGCTACAACGGGTGGGAGACCCAGTACTTC. It is translated as CASSYNGWETQYF.

V usage is TRBV6-5 and J usage is TRBJ2-3; no firm D call. Looked up from germline, CDR1 is MNHEY and CDR2 is SVGAGI. Between the trimmed V and J ends, which lost 4 bases and 0 bases, there was a span of 14 bases. The CDR3 is made up of 16 amino acids. The CDR3 nucleotides read TGTGCCAGCAGTTTACTTATATCGACTAGCACAGATACGCAGTATTTT. It codes for CASSLLISTSTDTQYF.

The rearrangement links TRBV7-2 to TRBJ2-1; no clear D. The ends were cut back, 1 base at V and 8 bases at J, with 3 bases in the middle. CDR1 and CDR2 (germline): SGHTA, FQGNSA. This CDR3 is built from 11 residues. The CDR3 nucleotides read TGTGCCAGCAGCTTAGTCGATGAGCAGTTCTTC. Translation: CASSLVDEQFF.

This clone is a singleton in its sample. The V call is TRBV19, the J call TRBJ2-1; TRBD2 matches at 10 bases. The CDR3 contains 14 residues. Germline lookup yields CDR1 LNHDA and CDR2 SQIVND (reference sequence). The V segment lost 10 bases and the J segment 5 bases; nucleotides outside the gene matches: 8. The CDR3 sequence: CATQLAGEHNEQFF. For the CDR3, the DNA is TGTGCCACACAGCTAGCGGGAGAACACAATGAGCAGTTCTTC.

This clone was counted between two and nine times. The rearrangement uses TRBV5-1 and TRBJ2-7; D gene ambiguous. V was pared by 2 bases and J by 3 bases, with 21 bases between. The CDR3 is 17 amino acids. Germline-derived CDR1 and CDR2 are SGHRS and YFSETQ. This CDR3 is CASSFFGAGTSNYEQYF. As DNA, the CDR3 is TGCGCCAGCAGCTTTTTCGGTGCAGGTACCTCGAACTACGAGCAGTACTTC.

This clone was picked up one time. The chain joins TRBV27 to TRBJ2-5, with 9 bases aligning to TRBD2. The CDR3 contains 13 residues. V shed 3 bases and J 7 bases; nucleotides not matched to a gene: 3. Germline assignment: CDR1 MNHEY and CDR2 SMNVEV (reference sequence). The CDR3 protein is CASSLAGGVTQYF. The DNA of the CDR3 is TGTGCCAGCAGTTTGGCGGGGGGGGTGACCCAGTACTTC.

This clone was seen more than once but under ten times. CDR3 in amino acids: CASSLGTVNEQFF. CDR3 nucleotides: TGTGCCAGCAGCTTGGGGACAGTCAATGAGCAGTTCTTC. The J gene is TRBJ2-1, the V gene TRBV5-4, with TRBD1 as a possible D gene (6 bases). The CDR3 spans 13 residues. The germline V and J ends were trimmed by 0 bases and 6 bases, with 7 bases remaining between them. Germline V gene lookup returns CDR1 SGHNT and CDR2 YYREEE (reference sequence).

The V gene is TRBV5-1, the J gene TRBJ2-1; TRBD1 matches at 7 bases. The CDR3 covers 15 residues. Germline V lookup: CDR1 SGHRS, CDR2 YFSETQ. The V and J ends lost 3 bases and 3 bases, in that order; junction bases with no gene match: 6. The CDR3 bases are TGCGCCAGCAGCTATACAGGGGTAGGCTACAATGAGCAGTTCTTC. Protein: CASSYTGVGYNEQFF.

This chain links TRBV25-1 with TRBJ2-5; TRBD2 matches 14 bases. The CDR3 sequence is 16 residues long. Per the germline V gene, CDR1 is MGHDK and CDR2 is SYGVNS. The junction had 8 bases not matched to a gene; V was cut back by 6 bases and J by 5 bases. CDR3 in DNA: TGTGCCAGCAGCCCTGGGACTAGCGGGAGTTGGGAGACCCAGTACTTC. It yields the protein CASSPGTSGSWETQYF.

The V call is TRBV27, the J call TRBJ1-2; TRBD1 agrees at 8 bases. Looked up from germline, CDR1 is MNHEY and CDR2 is SMNVEV (reference sequence). V shed 2 bases, J shed 5 bases, and the junction held 7 bases outside the gene matches. The CDR3 is 15 amino acids. The chain's CDR3 is CASSLQTGGSYGYTF. Written as DNA, the CDR3 is TGTGCCAGCAGTTTACAAACAGGGGGATCATATGGCTACACCTTC.

This chain connects TRBV4-3 to TRBJ2-2; 9 bases map to TRBD2. The V and J ends lost 2 bases and 2 bases, in that order; junction bases with no gene match: 6. The CDR3 has 17 amino acids. Germline V CDR1 and CDR2: LGHNA, YSLEER. The CDR3 reads CASSQLGLAGNTGELFF. DNA for the CDR3: TGCGCCAGCAGCCAACTCGGGCTAGCGGGAAACACCGGGGAGCTGTTTTTT.

V gene TRBV10-3 combines with J gene TRBJ2-7, with TRBD2 matching over 7 bases. The V gene end was trimmed by 2 bases and the J gene end by 4 bases; junction bases not matched to a gene: 5. This CDR3 comprises 14 residues. CDR1 and CDR2 from the germline V gene are ENHRY and SYGVKD. The CDR3 protein is CAISERLAVYEQYF. The DNA for the CDR3 is TGTGCCATCAGTGAGAGGCTAGCGGTATACGAGCAGTACTTC.

This clone was seen only once. The chain employs TRBV27 and TRBJ2-3, with D perhaps matching TRBD2 (6 bases). The V gene's germline CDR1 is MNHEY and CDR2 SMNVEV (reference sequence). V was shortened by 5 bases and J by 3 bases, with 12 bases between the two germline ends. This CDR3 spans 14 amino acids. CDR3 region: CASSGGGRTDTQYF. CDR3 bases: TGTGCCAGCAGTGGGGGAGGTCGAACAGATACGCAGTATTTT.